These 32 T cell receptor beta chains came from one sample sequenced in a study of early T cells in non-severe SARS-CoV-2 infection. TCRdb re-called the 5' RACE reads with MiXCR, one entry per CDR3 protein. There are tens of thousands of distinct CDR3 sequences in the sample; approximately 16% occur only once, and around 5% lies in the top ten. The starting material was whole blood, obtained at baseline. The source of these receptors is an adult who was a healthcare worker with PCR-confirmed SARS-CoV-2 infection or an uninfected control (not recorded which).

The sample holds a few counts of this clonotype. The chain combines TRBV7-9 with TRBJ1-6; possibly TRBD1 for D (5 bases). The CDR3 is made up of 16 amino acids. Germline-derived CDR1 and CDR2 are SEHNR and FQNEAQ (reference sequence). The V end was cut by 2 bases, the J end by 5 bases, with 13 bases between. The CDR3 sequence is CASSLNSGPDNSPLHF. CDR3 DNA: TGTGCCAGCAGCTTAAACTCGGGACCCGATAATTCACCCCTCCACTTT. Using reference TRBV7-9 and TRBJ1-6 for the parts outside the CDR3, the full variable domain is DTGVSQNPRHKITKRGQNVTFRCDPISEHNRLYWYRQTLGQGPEFLTYFQNEAQLEKSRLLSDRFSAERPKGSFSTLEIQRTEQGDSAMYLCASSLNSGPDNSPLHFGNGTRLTVT.

This chain joins TRBV4-1 and TRBJ2-7; no firm D call. Trimming removed 1 base from V and 0 bases from J, with 10 bases in between. The CDR3 extends over 15 amino acids. Germline CDR1 and CDR2: MGHRA and YSYEKL. The CDR3 is CASSQARASSYEQYF. The CDR3 DNA reads TGCGCCAGCAGCCAAGCTCGAGCGAGCTCCTACGAGCAGTACTTC.

CDR3 nucleotides: TGTGCCAGCAGCTTCCAGGGTTCAGCGGGCTCTGAGCAGTTCTTC. Encoded protein: CASSFQGSAGSEQFF. J is TRBJ2-1 and V is TRBV7-2; D possibly corresponds to TRBD2 (6 bases). This CDR3 region has 15 residues. Per germline, CDR1 SGHTA and CDR2 FQGNSA. V was clipped by 3 bases and J by 9 bases, with 18 bases between them.

This clonotype was observed once. The chain employs TRBV24-1 and TRBJ2-5, with a possible D match to TRBD2 (5 bases). This CDR3 spans 15 amino acids. The germline V gene has CDR1 KGHDR and CDR2 SFDVKD. V lost 4 bases and J 4 bases, leaving 15 bases between the germline ends. CDR3 in DNA: TGTGCCACCAGTGAACGAGGAGCGGAGCTAGAGACCCAGTACTTC. The encoded protein is CATSERGAELETQYF.

This clonotype came up many times. The CDR3 coding sequence is TGTGCCAGCAGTTTGAGGGAACTAGCGGGAGTGGACATTCAGTACTTC. This gives the protein CASSLRELAGVDIQYF. V gene TRBV12-3 or TRBV12-4 combines with J gene TRBJ2-4, with 11 bases identical to TRBD2. The CDR3 has 16 residues. The V gene end was trimmed by 3 bases and the J gene end by 8 bases; junction bases not matched to a gene: 9.

This chain connects TRBV5-1 to TRBJ2-2; perhaps D is TRBD1 or TRBD2 (5 bases each). V was pared by 4 bases and J by 7 bases, with 23 bases between. The CDR3 runs 17 residues. Germline values: CDR1 SGHRS, CDR2 YFSETQ. The CDR3 DNA is TGCGCCAGCAGCCCAAACGGGGCCCCGGAACTGAACGGGGAGCTGTTTTTT. Translation gives CASSPNGAPELNGELFF. Supplemented by reference TRBV5-1 and TRBJ2-2, the full variable domain reads KAGVTQTPRYLIKTRGQQVTLSCSPISGHRSVSWYQQTPGQGLQFLFEYFSETQRNKGNFPGRFSGRQFSNSRSEMNVSTLELGDSALYLCASSPNGAPELNGELFFGEGSRLTVL.

This clonotype showed up just a few times. V usage is TRBV9 and J usage is TRBJ2-4; 11 nucleotides line up with TRBD1. Germline V lookup: CDR1 SGDLS, CDR2 YYNGEE. This CDR3 comprises 16 residues. V shed 4 bases and J 8 bases; nucleotides not matched to a gene: 11. The DNA of the CDR3 is TGTGCCAGCAGCCCCGGGACAGGGGGGGGCGGATACATTCAGTACTTC. Its protein is CASSPGTGGGGYIQYF.

This clonotype was seen only a few times. The chain couples TRBV6-5 to TRBJ1-5; 9 bases are a match to TRBD1. Germline loops: CDR1 MNHEY, CDR2 SVGAGI. This CDR3 comprises 15 residues. V lost 0 bases to trimming and J lost 5 bases; unmatched junction nucleotides: 2. The CDR3 coding sequence is TGTGCCAGCAGTTACTCGCGACAGGGGGATCAGCCCCAGCATTTT. Its protein product is CASSYSRQGDQPQHF.

This clonotype showed up many times. J is TRBJ2-1 and V is TRBV3-1; TRBD2 matches at 10 bases. Losses at the gene ends were 1 base for V and 15 bases for J; bases not matched to a gene: 18. Germline V gene data show CDR1 as LGHDT and CDR2 as YNNKEL (reference sequence). The CDR3 loop spans 17 amino acids. CDR3 DNA: TGTGCCAGCAGCCAAGCCGCGAGCGGGAGGGCTTCTGCGAACCGGTTCTTC. Its translation is CASSQAASGRASANRFF.

The chain is built from TRBV14 and TRBJ2-7; a possible D gene is TRBD2 (5 bases). Germline CDR1 reads SGHDN; CDR2 reads FVKESK. The CDR3 consists of 14 residues. V dropped 1 base and J dropped 1 base, with 8 bases sitting between them. CDR3 amino acids: CASSQVSGSYEQYF. The CDR3 nucleotides read TGTGCCAGCAGCCAAGTGTCGGGGTCCTACGAGCAGTACTTC. The full variable domain, rest sourced from reference TRBV14 and TRBJ2-7, is EAGVTQFPSHSVIEKGQTVTLRCDPISGHDNLYWYRRVMGKEIKFLLHFVKESKQDESGMPNNRFLAERTGGTYSTLKVQPAELEDSGVYFCASSQVSGSYEQYFGPGTRLTVT.

The chain has TRBV12-3 or TRBV12-4 and TRBJ1-2, with D possibly being TRBD1 (6 bases). The CDR3 covers 13 residues. Trimming took 3 bases from V and 6 from J, leaving 11 bases between them. The chain's CDR3 is CASSFGGADGYTF. The CDR3 bases are TGTGCCAGCAGTTTTGGGGGCGCGGATGGCTACACCTTC.

This clonotype occurred a few times. The chain joins TRBV5-1 to TRBJ1-3; TRBD1 might be the D (5 bases). Germline lookup yields CDR1 SGHRS and CDR2 YFSETQ. V was cut by 4 bases and J by 2 bases, with 13 bases left in between. This CDR3 comprises 15 residues. Written as DNA, the CDR3 is TGCGCCAGCAGCACGGAAGCGGGACCTGGAAACACCATATATTTT. Its translation: CASSTEAGPGNTIYF.

The CDR3 protein is CASSLGGTPYNEQFF. CDR3 DNA: TGTGCCAGCAGCTTAGGCGGGACCCCCTACAATGAGCAGTTCTTC. The V gene is TRBV5-4, the J gene TRBJ2-1, with TRBD2 as a possible D gene (6 bases). The CDR3 is 15 residues long. Germline values: CDR1 SGHNT, CDR2 YYREEE (reference sequence). V was clipped by 2 bases and J by 2 bases, with 11 bases between them.

The sample holds a few counts of this clonotype. The chain is built from TRBV10-3 and TRBJ2-2; D is unresolved. CDR3 length: 14 amino acids. The germline V gene has CDR1 ENHRY and CDR2 SYGVKD. Trimming pared 7 bases from V and 1 base from J, leaving 10 bases between. The CDR3 region is CAIKPSLNTGELFF. Written as DNA, the CDR3 is TGTGCCATCAAGCCCAGCCTGAACACCGGGGAGCTGTTTTTT.

This clonotype has only a few counts. The gene calls are TRBV18 and TRBJ2-7, with 10 bases that match TRBD2. Germline V gene lookup returns CDR1 KGHSH and CDR2 LQKENI. Trimming at V came to 3 bases and at J to 5 bases, leaving 4 bases not matched to a gene. The CDR3 consists of 14 residues. The CDR3 coding sequence is TGTGCCAGCTCACCGGCGCTAGCGGGAGACGAGCAGTACTTC. Residues: CASSPALAGDEQYF. Using reference TRBV18 and TRBJ2-7 for the parts outside the CDR3, the full variable domain is NAGVMQNPRHLVRRRGQEARLRCSPMKGHSHVYWYRQLPEEGLKFMVYLQKENIIDESGMPKERFSAEFPKEGPSILRIQQVVRGDSAAYFCASSPALAGDEQYFGPGTRLTVT.

This clonotype was detected only a few times. J is TRBJ2-7 and V is TRBV19; D remains ambiguous. Germline V CDR1 and CDR2: LNHDA, SQIVND (reference sequence). The V and J ends lost 1 base and 0 bases respectively, with 10 bases between them. The CDR3 is 15 residues long. The CDR3 nucleotides read TGTGCCAGTAGTATAGTGGGATCCGACTCCTACGAGCAGTACTTC. Translating it yields CASSIVGSDSYEQYF.

This chain uses TRBV11-2 with TRBJ2-3; D is perhaps TRBD2 (5 bases). Germline-derived CDR1 and CDR2 are SGHAT and FQNNGV. The CDR3 runs 15 residues. Trimming took 3 bases from V and 0 from J, leaving 10 bases between them. CDR3 sequence (DNA): TGTGCCAGCAGCTTTTTAGCGACTAGCACAGATACGCAGTATTTT. Its translation: CASSFLATSTDTQYF.

V and J are TRBV12-3 or TRBV12-4 and TRBJ1-1; D call uncertain. V lost 3 bases, J lost 8 bases, and 4 bases lay in between. The CDR3 has 10 residues. CDR3 sequence reads: CASSFGEAFF. CDR3 nucleotides: TGTGCCAGCAGTTTTGGGGAAGCTTTCTTT.

CDR3 coding DNA: TGTGCCAGCAACGGGGAGGGTGAGCAGTTCTTC. Translated: CASNGEGEQFF. V and J are TRBV6-2 or TRBV6-3 and TRBJ2-1, with 7 bases that match TRBD2. In germline, CDR1 is MNHEY, CDR2 SVGEGT. V lost 7 bases and J lost 9; bases outside the gene matches: 3. This CDR3 comprises 11 residues.

This clonotype was detected a few times. This sequence joins TRBV3-1 and TRBJ1-2, with D perhaps TRBD1 (6 bases). V was clipped by 4 bases and J by 8 bases, with 23 bases between them. This CDR3 has 16 residues. Germline assignment: CDR1 LGHDT and CDR2 YNNKEL (reference sequence). The CDR3 nucleotides are TGTGCCAGCAGCCCGACGCGGGGGCCAAAAATGGGAGGCTACACCTTC. Its translation is CASSPTRGPKMGGYTF.

The chain recombines TRBV28 with TRBJ1-1; the match to TRBD1 covers 7 bases. Germline assignment: CDR1 MDHEN and CDR2 SYDVKM. The CDR3 is 14 residues long. V gave up 3 bases and J gave up 0 bases; unmatched junction bases: 1. CDR3 sequence: CASSLTGLNTEAFF. Written as DNA, the CDR3 is TGTGCCAGCAGTTTGACAGGGCTGAACACTGAAGCTTTCTTT.

The chain joins TRBV27 to TRBJ1-6; D is perhaps TRBD1 (5 bases). CDR3 length: 14 amino acids. The germline V gene has CDR1 MNHEY and CDR2 SMNVEV (reference sequence). The V end was cut by 1 base, the J end by 10 bases, with 11 bases between. CDR3 amino acids: CASSLLGVRSPLHF. CDR3 nucleotide sequence: TGTGCCAGCAGTTTATTGGGGGTCCGCTCACCCCTCCACTTT.

The chain joins TRBV18 to TRBJ1-1; 7 nucleotides line up with TRBD1. From germline, CDR1 is KGHSH and CDR2 LQKENI. J was trimmed by 3 bases and V by 5 bases; bases with no gene match: 3. This CDR3 contains 13 residues. CDR3 amino acids: CASSTTGDTEAFF. The DNA of the CDR3 is TGTGCCAGCTCAACCACAGGGGACACTGAAGCTTTCTTT. Full variable domain (missing parts from reference TRBV18 and TRBJ1-1): NAGVMQNPRHLVRRRGQEARLRCSPMKGHSHVYWYRQLPEEGLKFMVYLQKENIIDESGMPKERFSAEFPKEGPSILRIQQVVRGDSAAYFCASSTTGDTEAFFGQGTRLTVV.

The sample holds a few counts of this clonotype. The J gene is TRBJ2-6, the V gene TRBV27, with 10 nucleotides matching TRBD2. Germline V gene data show CDR1 as MNHEY and CDR2 as SMNVEV (reference sequence). The CDR3 is made up of 18 amino acids. V trimming: 4 bases; J trimming: 1 base; junction bases outside the gene matches: 7. The CDR3 region is CASSWRLAGLSGANVLTF. In nucleotides, the CDR3 is TGTGCCAGCAGTTGGCGACTAGCGGGCCTGTCTGGGGCCAACGTCCTGACTTTC.

This clonotype was recorded many times. V is TRBV7-9 and J is TRBJ1-1; D unclear. The CDR3 extends over 14 amino acids. Germline V gene lookup returns CDR1 SEHNR and CDR2 FQNEAQ (reference sequence). The germline V and J ends were trimmed by 5 bases and 4 bases, with 14 bases remaining between them. CDR3: CASSPPSVSTEAFF. The CDR3 nucleotides are TGTGCCAGCAGCCCTCCCTCGGTGAGCACTGAAGCTTTCTTT. The variable domain in full, completed from reference TRBV7-9 and TRBJ1-1, reads DTGVSQNPRHKITKRGQNVTFRCDPISEHNRLYWYRQTLGQGPEFLTYFQNEAQLEKSRLLSDRFSAERPKGSFSTLEIQRTEQGDSAMYLCASSPPSVSTEAFFGQGTRLTVV.

This clonotype was recorded at least ten times. V and J are TRBV5-1 and TRBJ2-1; 8 bases map to TRBD2. The V segment lost 3 bases and the J segment 0 bases; nucleotides outside the gene matches: 5. The germline V gene encodes CDR1 SGHRS and CDR2 YFSETQ. The CDR3 contains 16 residues. The CDR3 DNA reads TGCGCCAGCAGCTACCTAGCGGGTAGCTCCTACAATGAGCAGTTCTTC. It encodes CASSYLAGSSYNEQFF.

This clonotype was found a few times. The chain employs TRBV5-1 and TRBJ2-7; TRBD2 matches at 7 bases. Looked up from germline, CDR1 is SGHRS and CDR2 is YFSETQ. J gave up 1 base and V 5 bases, and 9 bases lay outside the gene matches. The CDR3 spans 15 residues. The CDR3 region has the DNA TGCGCCAGCAGGTCCGCCGGAGCGGGGTCCTACGAGCAGTACTTC. This translates into CASRSAGAGSYEQYF.

There are a few counts of this clonotype. The J gene is TRBJ2-7, the V gene TRBV7-9; D not certain. V lost 1 base, J lost 2 bases, and 12 bases lay in between. The CDR3 is 15 residues long. Looked up from germline, CDR1 is SEHNR and CDR2 is FQNEAQ (reference sequence). The CDR3 spells CASSLVTPGPYEQYF. The CDR3 region has the DNA TGTGCCAGCAGCTTAGTCACGCCCGGGCCCTACGAGCAGTACTTC.

This clonotype was recorded at least ten times. The J gene is TRBJ2-7, the V gene TRBV28, with D perhaps matching TRBD1 or TRBD2 (5 bases each). Trimming removed 11 bases at V and 2 bases at J, with 13 bases between. The CDR3 loop spans 12 amino acids. Germline assignment: CDR1 MDHEN and CDR2 SYDVKM. CDR3 sequence reads: CAHGASTYEQYF. CDR3 nucleotides: TGTGCCCACGGGGCCTCGACCTACGAGCAGTACTTC.

The V gene is TRBV10-2, the J gene TRBJ2-3; 8 nucleotides match TRBD2. The CDR3 extends over 16 amino acids. Germline V gene data show CDR1 as WSHSY and CDR2 as SAAADI. Trimming cost V 4 bases and J 2 bases; bases outside gene matches: 8. CDR3 nucleotide sequence: TGCGCCAGCAGTGGTCGCCTAGCGGGCAACACAGATACGCAGTATTTT. This codes for CASSGRLAGNTDTQYF.

The gene calls are TRBV9 and TRBJ2-2; no clear D. Germline values: CDR1 SGDLS, CDR2 YYNGEE. This CDR3 has 12 amino acids. Trimming cost V 0 bases and J 6 bases, with 3 bases left between them. CDR3 sequence (DNA): TGTGCCAGCAGCGTAGCGTCCGGGGAGCTGTTTTTT. It translates to CASSVASGELFF. Based on the CDR3 plus reference TRBV9 and TRBJ2-2, the full variable domain is DSGVTQTPKHLITATGQRVTLRCSPRSGDLSVYWYQQSLDQGLQFLIQYYNGEERAKGNILERFSAQQFPDLHSELNLSSLELGDSALYFCASSVASGELFFGEGSRLTVL.

This clonotype occurred many times. The genes are TRBV12-3 or TRBV12-4 and TRBJ2-5; TRBD2 is a possible D gene (5 bases). The CDR3 consists of 14 residues. Trimming took 2 bases from V and 4 from J, leaving 11 bases between them. Written as DNA, the CDR3 is TGTGCCAGCAGTTTACGGGAACGAGGAGAGACCCAGTACTTC. Protein sequence: CASSLRERGETQYF.